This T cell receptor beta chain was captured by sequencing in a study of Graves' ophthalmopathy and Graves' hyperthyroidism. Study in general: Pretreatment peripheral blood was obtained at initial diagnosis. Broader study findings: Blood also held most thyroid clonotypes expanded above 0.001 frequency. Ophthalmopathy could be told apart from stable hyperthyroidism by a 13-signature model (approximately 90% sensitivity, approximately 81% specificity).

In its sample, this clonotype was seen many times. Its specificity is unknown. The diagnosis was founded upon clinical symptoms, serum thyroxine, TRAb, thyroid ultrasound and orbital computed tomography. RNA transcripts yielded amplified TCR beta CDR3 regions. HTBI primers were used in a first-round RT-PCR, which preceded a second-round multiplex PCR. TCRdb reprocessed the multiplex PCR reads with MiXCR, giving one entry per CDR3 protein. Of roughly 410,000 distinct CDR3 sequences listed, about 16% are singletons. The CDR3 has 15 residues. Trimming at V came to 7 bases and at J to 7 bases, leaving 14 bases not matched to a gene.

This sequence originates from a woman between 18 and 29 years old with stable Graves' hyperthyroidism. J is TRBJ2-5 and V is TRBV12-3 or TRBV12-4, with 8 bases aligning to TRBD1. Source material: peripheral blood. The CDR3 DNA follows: TGTGCCAGCACTCCACAAGGACAGGGCCAGGGGACCCAGTACTTC. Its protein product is CASTPQGQGQGTQYF.